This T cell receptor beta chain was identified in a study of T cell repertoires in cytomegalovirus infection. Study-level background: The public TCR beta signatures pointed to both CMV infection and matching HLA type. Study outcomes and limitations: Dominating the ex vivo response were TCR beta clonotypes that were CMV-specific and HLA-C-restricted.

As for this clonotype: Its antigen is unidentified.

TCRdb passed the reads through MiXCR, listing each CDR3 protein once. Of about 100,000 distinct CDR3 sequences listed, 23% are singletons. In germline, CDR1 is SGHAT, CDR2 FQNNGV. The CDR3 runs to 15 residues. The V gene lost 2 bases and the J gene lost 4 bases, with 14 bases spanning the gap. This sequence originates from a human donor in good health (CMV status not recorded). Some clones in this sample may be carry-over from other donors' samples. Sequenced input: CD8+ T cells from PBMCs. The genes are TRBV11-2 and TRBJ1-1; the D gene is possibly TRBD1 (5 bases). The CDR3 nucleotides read TGTGCCAGCAGCTTAATTATCGGGGGGGGCACTGAAGCTTTCTTT. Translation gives CASSLIIGGGTEAFF.